What follows is one T cell receptor beta chain and its context. This clonotype was seen a handful of times. Its antigen remains undetermined. No clone much larger than this one lies a single base away; base qualities are absent. The CDR3 goes from the cysteine to the phenylalanine over 14 residues. The CDR3 DNA has 42 bases and is translated from base 1. Trimming takes 2 bases from V and 7 bases from J, and the germline ends sit 12 bases apart. CDR1 is given as LGHDT and CDR2 as YNNKEL, both from the germline V gene (reference sequence). This entry belongs to a study of early T cells in non-severe SARS-CoV-2 infection (dated by TCRdb to 2020 to 2022). With regard to the full study: Bulk RNA from unsorted whole blood was used for TCR sequencing, so alpha and beta chains could not be paired.

The library was prepared using 5' RACE. Sequencing took place on a NextSeq 500. The TCR library protocol attached unique molecular identifiers to individual cDNA molecules to correct for sequencing error and PCR bias. TCR alpha and beta chains were both sequenced, and the abundances of alpha and beta sequences in each sample were closely correlated with each other. On the authors' methods: Decombinator V4 was used to annotate the V gene, J gene and CDR3 of the TCR sequences. Expanded TCRs were defined as changing significantly between any two time points under a Poisson model with p below 0.0001. Abundances of TCRs were expressed as counts per million after normalisation to the total number of TCRs sequenced in each sample. TRAV1-2 paired with TRAJ12, TRAJ20 or TRAJ33 defined MAIT TCRs, while TRAV10 paired with TRAJ18 defined iNKT TCRs. VDJdb, accessed 1 November 2021, was searched for CMV, EBV and SARS-CoV-2 annotated TCRs, excluding TCRs annotated for multiple antigens. In TCRdb, the public reads were trimmed at Q25 with fastp and aligned with MiXCR, with productive beta chains retained. Duplicate CDR3 protein sequences are folded into a single record with the most common DNA and genes. TCRdb's processing, not the authors' own work, is the source of the V and J calls. The sample table holds about 110,000 distinct CDR3 sequences, of which 9% to 13% were seen once. Around 2.9% of the sample comes from the top ten.

A case-control design nested within a healthcare worker cohort in London, UK, was used, with weekly nasopharyngeal swab PCR tests and blood sampling performed. Between 23 and 31 March 2020, the week of the UK lockdown, healthcare workers were enrolled and then followed up weekly for as long as 16 weeks. The paper's findings and limits, for the study overall: VDJdb matching was skewed toward anti-spike CD8 responses and likely underestimated virus-specific expansions by missing private and CD4 specificities.

This TCR was recovered from an adult who was a healthcare worker with PCR-confirmed SARS-CoV-2 infection or an uninfected control (not recorded which). This chain joins TRBV3-1 to TRBJ1-5; the D gene is perhaps TRBD1, from 6 matching bases. The sequenced sample was whole blood. The CDR3 here reads CASSQKQGRQPQHF. The sequence in DNA is TGTGCCAGCAGCCAAAAACAGGGTCGCCAGCCCCAGCATTTT.